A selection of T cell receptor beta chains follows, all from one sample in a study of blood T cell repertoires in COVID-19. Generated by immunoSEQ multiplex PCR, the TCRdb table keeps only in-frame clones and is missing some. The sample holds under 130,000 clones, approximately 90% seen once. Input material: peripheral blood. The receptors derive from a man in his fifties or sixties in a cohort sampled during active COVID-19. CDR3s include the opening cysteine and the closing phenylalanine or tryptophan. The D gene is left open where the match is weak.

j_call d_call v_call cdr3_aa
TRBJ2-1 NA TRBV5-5 CASSLQIEQFF
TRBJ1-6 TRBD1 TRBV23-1 CASSQCPGQQNLRRDSPLHF
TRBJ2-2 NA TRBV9 CASSSLVTGELFF
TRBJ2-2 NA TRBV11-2 CASSSRDKVGAGGELFF
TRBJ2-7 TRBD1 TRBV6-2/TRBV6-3 CASSYRGLYEQYF
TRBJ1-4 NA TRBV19 CASSPLGFQREKLFF
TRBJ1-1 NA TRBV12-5 CASGLGGGNTEAFF
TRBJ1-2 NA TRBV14 CASSQGSGGSNYGYTF
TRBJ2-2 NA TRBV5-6 CASSLARTGKDTGELFF
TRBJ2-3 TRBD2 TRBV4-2 CASSQEGAGAGTDTQYF
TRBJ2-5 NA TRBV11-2 CASSLGQAGKTQYF
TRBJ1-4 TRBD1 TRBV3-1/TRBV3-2 CASSGTGALWGNEKLFF
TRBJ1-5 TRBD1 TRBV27 CASSSGTGDIKPQHF
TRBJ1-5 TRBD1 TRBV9 CASSQTGGAPTVQPQHF
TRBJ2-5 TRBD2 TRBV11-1 CASSRGLAGWEETQYF
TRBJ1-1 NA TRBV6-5 CASSTGVNTEAFF
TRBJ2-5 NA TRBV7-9 CASSPRTLYQETQYF
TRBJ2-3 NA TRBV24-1 CATSDFLTGPDTQYF
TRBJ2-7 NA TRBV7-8 CASSYTDRSYEQYF
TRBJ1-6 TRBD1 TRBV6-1 CASSGTAGTGDSPLHF
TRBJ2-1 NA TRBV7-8 CASRTRGTYNEQFF
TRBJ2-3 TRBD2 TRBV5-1 CASSRGTSGDTDTQYF
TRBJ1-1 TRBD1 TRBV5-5 CASSGQGETEAFF
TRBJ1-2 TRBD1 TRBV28 CASIGTGRDYTF
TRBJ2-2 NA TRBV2 CATLAGREARELFF
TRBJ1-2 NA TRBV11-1 CASSVGAGGYTF
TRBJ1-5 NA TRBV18 CASSPVGSNQPQHF
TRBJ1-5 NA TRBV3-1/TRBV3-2 CASSQEGRNQPQHF
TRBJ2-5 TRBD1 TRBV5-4 CASSRGRQGETQYF
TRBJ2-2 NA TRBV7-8 CASSLALSDAGELFF
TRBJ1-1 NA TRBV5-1 CASSLDVGGRTEAFF
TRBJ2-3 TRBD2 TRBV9 CASSGTGRGGTDTQYF
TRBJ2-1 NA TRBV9 CASSVDVRGAHNEQFF
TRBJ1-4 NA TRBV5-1 CASSLDRRRNEKLFF
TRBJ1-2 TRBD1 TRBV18 CASSRGVQGAGGYTF
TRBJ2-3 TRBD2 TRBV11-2 CASSPNLLAGGPSTDTQYF
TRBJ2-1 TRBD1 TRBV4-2 CASSLLPPGQGFSYNEQFF
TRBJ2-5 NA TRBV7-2 CASSLGNRKETQYF
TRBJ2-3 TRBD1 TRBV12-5 CASGLQGQRTDTQYF
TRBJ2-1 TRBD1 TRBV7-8 CASSPLPGQGVNEQFF
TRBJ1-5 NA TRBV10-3 CAISAGLKLGNQPQHF
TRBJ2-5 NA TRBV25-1 CASSDSARMETQYF